These T cell receptor beta chains were read from a single sample in a study of patients with pleural tuberculosis. MiXCR, run by TCRdb on the reads, gives a single entry per CDR3 protein. The sample lists around 50,000 distinct CDR3 sequences, under 8.5% occurring once. Receptor source: a human donor with pleural tuberculosis. CDR3s include the opening cysteine and the closing phenylalanine or tryptophan. The D gene is left open where the match is weak. Clone sizes are given selectively: once, few, many, or a class where the clone is expanded.

>TRBJ1-3|TRBV19|NA|few
CASYEFGTSGNTIYF
TGTGCCAGTTACGAGTTCGGGACGTCTGGAAACACCATATATTTT
>TRBJ1-1|TRBV29-1|TRBD1|NA
CSVEGTGQGYFTEAFF
TGCAGCGTTGAAGGTACGGGACAGGGGTATTTCACTGAAGCTTTCTTT
>TRBJ2-5|TRBV29-1|NA|many
CSVDPKETQYF
TGCAGCGTTGACCCCAAAGAGACCCAGTACTTC
>TRBJ2-7|TRBV20-1|TRBD1|many
CSVDRVYEQYF
TGCAGTGTGGACAGGGTGTACGAGCAGTACTTC
>TRBJ1-1|TRBV5-1|NA|NA
CASRSDTSEAFF
TGCGCCAGCAGATCCGACACCTCTGAAGCTTTCTTT
>TRBJ2-2|TRBV20-1|NA|many
CSARKTDPGELFF
TGCAGTGCTAGAAAAACAGACCCCGGGGAGCTGTTTTTT
>TRBJ2-7|TRBV11-2|TRBD1|many
CASSSDRDYEQYF
TGTGCCAGCAGCTCCGACAGGGACTACGAGCAGTACTTC
>TRBJ1-2|TRBV27|TRBD1|many
CASSLQQGGGYTF
TGTGCCAGCAGTTTGCAGCAGGGGGGTGGCTACACCTTC
>TRBJ2-3|TRBV11-1|NA|few
CASSSIEEVDTQYF
TGTGCCAGCAGCTCCATCGAAGAGGTAGATACGCAGTATTTT
>TRBJ2-5|TRBV6-4|NA|many
CASSDQGGLETQYF
TGTGCCAGCAGTGACCAGGGGGGTCTGGAGACCCAGTACTTC
>TRBJ2-4|TRBV6-2/TRBV6-3|NA|many
CASSYSIGGNIQYF
TGTGCCAGCAGTTACTCGATCGGGGGAAACATTCAGTACTTC
>TRBJ2-7|TRBV5-4|TRBD2|NA
CASSLESGSAAQYF
TGTGCCAGCAGCTTGGAGAGCGGGAGCGCAGCGCAGTACTTC